Presented here are 10 T cell receptor beta chains from one specimen sequenced in a study of CD8 T cells in ankylosing spondylitis. Study findings and constraints: A motif of roughly 8 highly homologous TCR beta variants was seen as apparently characteristic of ankylosing spondylitis blood.

The antigens of these receptors remain unknown. TCRdb used MiXCR to reprocess the 5' RACE reads, holding one entry per CDR3 protein. Of some 800,000 distinct CDR3 sequences listed, 10% to 15% are singletons. Sequencing was performed on blood, either unsorted or a sorted T cell fraction (not recorded which). These receptor sequences come from a male donor with ankylosing spondylitis.

This clonotype was seen more than once but under ten times. The chain recombines TRBV6-6 with TRBJ2-1, with a possible D match to TRBD2 (6 bases). The CDR3 spans 13 residues. From germline, CDR1 is MNHNY and CDR2 SVGAGI (reference sequence). Trimming stripped 6 bases from V and 15 bases from J, with 21 bases between. The CDR3 DNA sequence: TGTGCCAGCAGGGCCCGGGACTGGGCTGCGAGGTTCTTC. It codes for CASRARDWAARFF.

The chain is built from TRBV7-6 and TRBJ2-1, with 7 positions matching TRBD1. The CDR3 totals 13 residues. V gave up 5 bases and J gave up 8 bases; unmatched junction bases: 6. Germline V gene sequence: CDR1 SGHVS, CDR2 FNYEAQ. The DNA of the CDR3 is TGTGCCAGCAGCGTTAACAGGGGTGATGAGCAGTTCTTC. Its translation is CASSVNRGDEQFF.

This clonotype has only a few counts. The CDR3 here is CATRRYTEAFF. CDR3 DNA: TGTGCCACCAGGCGGTACACTGAAGCTTTCTTT. This rearrangement joins TRBV12-3 or TRBV12-4 to TRBJ1-1; D not certain. V was clipped by 10 bases and J by 3 bases, with 9 bases between them. This CDR3 is 11 amino acids long.

The V call is TRBV6-1, the J call TRBJ1-5; 8 bases are shared with TRBD1. V lost 3 bases and J lost 6; bases outside the gene matches: 4. Germline CDR1 and CDR2: MNHNS and SASEGT. There are 14 residues in the CDR3. This CDR3 reads CASSDAGGGQPQHF. DNA for the CDR3: TGTGCCAGCAGTGACGCAGGGGGCGGTCAGCCCCAGCATTTT.

This clonotype occurred a few times. This chain connects TRBV29-1 to TRBJ1-5; D might be TRBD1 (5 bases). Trimming cost V 0 bases and J 1 base, with 16 bases left between them. The germline gives CDR1 SQVTM, CDR2 ANQGSEA. This CDR3 spans 17 amino acids. The CDR3 DNA follows: TGCAGCGTTGAAGATCTAGAGGGGAAAATAAGCAATCAGCCCCAGCATTTT. Its protein is CSVEDLEGKISNQPQHF.

The sample holds many counts of this clonotype. This sequence joins TRBV5-1 and TRBJ2-1, with 9 positions matching TRBD2. Per germline, CDR1 SGHRS and CDR2 YFSETQ. The length of the CDR3 is 14 residues. The V gene end was trimmed by 5 bases and the J gene end by 5 bases; junction bases not matched to a gene: 5. The CDR3 coding sequence is TGCGCCAGCAGACTTACTAGCGGGCACAATGAGCAGTTCTTC. It encodes CASRLTSGHNEQFF.

This clonotype has ten or more counts. The rearrangement uses TRBV29-1 and TRBJ2-5; D possibly uses TRBD1 or TRBD2 (5 bases each). This CDR3 region has 12 residues. V was cut by 1 base and J by 5 bases, with 8 bases left in between. Looked up from germline, CDR1 is SQVTM and CDR2 is ANQGSEA. The CDR3 protein is CSVEVWGETQYF. CDR3 nucleotides: TGCAGCGTTGAAGTTTGGGGGGAGACCCAGTACTTC.

This clonotype was counted between two and nine times. The V gene is TRBV5-6, the J gene TRBJ2-7; the D is unclear. Germline V gene lookup returns CDR1 SGHDT and CDR2 YYEEEE. Trimming removed 3 bases from V and 0 bases from J, with 7 bases in between. This CDR3 is 13 amino acids long. CDR3: CASSSIVSYEQYF. The DNA for the CDR3 is TGTGCCAGCAGCTCAATCGTCTCCTACGAGCAGTACTTC.

This clonotype was found a few times. The chain has TRBV11-2 and TRBJ1-3, with 7 positions matching TRBD1. This CDR3 comprises 16 residues. Germline loops: CDR1 SGHAT, CDR2 FQNNGV. Trimming cost V 3 bases and J 0 bases; bases outside gene matches: 5. Written as DNA, the CDR3 is TGTGCCAGCAGCTTCTTGGACAGGAGCTCTGGAAACACCATATATTTT. Encoded protein: CASSFLDRSSGNTIYF.

This clonotype was detected only a few times. The chain recombines TRBV7-2 with TRBJ2-1; the D is unclear. V shed 5 bases and J shed 9 bases, with 14 bases lying between them. Germline CDR1 SGHTA, CDR2 FQGNSA. CDR3 length: 13 amino acids. CDR3: CASSLQTRSEQFF. The CDR3 DNA is TGTGCCAGCAGCCTGCAGACCCGCAGTGAGCAGTTCTTC.